Following are 11 T cell receptor beta chains from one sample sequenced in a study of blood T cell repertoires in COVID-19. The protocol was immunoSEQ multiplex PCR, while the TCRdb copy is restricted to in-frame clones and leaves out a portion. This sample yields about 160,000 clones, of which 77% are seen a single time; around 3% belongs to the top ten. Sequencing used peripheral blood. The source of these receptors is an older man with acute or convalescent COVID-19.

This clone has a single count. The V and J genes are TRBV6-5 and TRBJ2-7; 9 bases agree with TRBD1. CDR3 length: 15 residues. With 6 bases clipped from V and 1 base from J, the junction kept 7 bases outside the gene matches. Germline V gene lookup returns CDR1 MNHEY and CDR2 SVGAGI. The CDR3 spells CASRFGTGRSYEQYF. The CDR3 DNA is TGTGCCAGCAGATTCGGGACAGGGAGGTCCTACGAGCAGTACTTC.

CDR3 bases: TGTGCCAGCAGGGCCGGGGGGGTATCTGAAGCTTTCTTT. Amino acid sequence: CASRAGGVSEAFF. This rearrangement joins TRBV25-1 to TRBJ1-1, with a weak D call TRBD1 (5 bases). The germline V gene encodes CDR1 MGHDK and CDR2 SYGVNS. This CDR3 region has 13 residues. The germline V and J ends were trimmed by 6 bases and 6 bases, with 14 bases remaining between them.

This rearrangement joins TRBV6-6 to TRBJ1-1, with TRBD1 matching 11 bases. Germline CDR1 reads MNHNY; CDR2 reads SVGAGI (reference sequence). The V segment lost 7 bases and the J segment 4 bases; nucleotides outside the gene matches: 5. The CDR3 consists of 14 residues. CDR3 DNA: TGTGCCAGCAAAGGACAGGGGGCGGCCACTGAAGCTTTCTTT. Translation gives CASKGQGAATEAFF.

The chain has TRBV7-2 and TRBJ2-1; 7 nucleotides agree with TRBD2. Unmatched junction bases numbered 5, after V lost 1 base and J lost 5 bases. From germline, CDR1 is SGHTA and CDR2 FQGNSA. The CDR3 runs 15 residues. The CDR3, as DNA: TGTGCCAGCAGCTTAGGGGGGAGCGGGGACAATGAGCAGTTCTTC. It yields the protein CASSLGGSGDNEQFF.

The V and J genes are TRBV6-5 and TRBJ2-7, with TRBD2 identical over 7 bases. The CDR3 length is 16 residues. V shed 0 bases and J 3 bases; nucleotides not matched to a gene: 8. The V gene's germline CDR1 is MNHEY and CDR2 SVGAGI. The CDR3 nucleotides read TGTGCCAGCAGTTACTCGACCCCCGGGACTAACTACGAGCAGTACTTC. It specifies CASSYSTPGTNYEQYF.

This chain joins TRBV6-2 or TRBV6-3 and TRBJ2-7, with a weak D call TRBD1 (5 bases). The CDR3 has 15 residues. Germline lookup yields CDR1 MNHEY and CDR2 SVGEGT. The V and J ends lost 5 bases and 0 bases respectively, with 14 bases between them. The CDR3 sequence: CASSQTGISSYEQYF. The CDR3 DNA reads TGTGCCAGCAGTCAAACAGGCATAAGCTCCTACGAGCAGTACTTC.

The chain employs TRBV2 and TRBJ1-1; D is undetermined. CDR3 length equals 12 residues. Trimming removed 6 bases at V and 4 bases at J, with 9 bases between. CDR1 SNHLY and CDR2 FYNNEI come from the germline V gene. The CDR3 loop is CASRTGATEAFF. CDR3 nucleotides: TGTGCCAGCAGGACGGGAGCCACTGAAGCTTTCTTT.

CDR3 coding DNA: TGTGCCAGCACCCCTTGGGACAGGGGCTTCGATGAGCAGTTCTTC. Protein product: CASTPWDRGFDEQFF. The chain is built from TRBV7-2 and TRBJ2-1, with 10 bases matching TRBD1. Per germline, CDR1 SGHTA and CDR2 FQGNSA. V shed 7 bases and J 8 bases; nucleotides not matched to a gene: 11. This CDR3 region has 15 residues.

In this sample, this clone turned up a few times. The chain combines TRBV6-4 with TRBJ1-2; 12 bases align to TRBD1. The CDR3 consists of 17 residues. Germline V gene sequence: CDR1 MRHNA, CDR2 SNTAGT. Unmatched junction bases numbered 9, after V lost 7 bases and J lost 0 bases. The CDR3 loop reads CASKWGQGAPANYGYTF. Written as DNA, the CDR3 is TGTGCCAGCAAGTGGGGACAGGGGGCTCCGGCTAACTATGGCTACACCTTC.

The chain employs TRBV23-1 and TRBJ2-5; 8 bases map to TRBD2. TRBV23-1 is treated as an ORF (open reading frame) with a function not yet certain. The CDR3 totals 17 residues. J lost 5 bases, V lost 2 bases, and 13 bases had no gene match. The CDR3 bases are TGCGCCAGCAGTCAACCCGTAGCGGGAAAGAAGGAGGAGACCCAGTACTTC. It is translated as CASSQPVAGKKEETQYF.

V is TRBV2 and J is TRBJ2-2, with a tentative D call TRBD2 (6 bases). The V gene's germline CDR1 is SNHLY and CDR2 FYNNEI. V gave up 1 base and J gave up 6 bases, with 15 bases separating them. The CDR3 loop spans 16 amino acids. The CDR3 nucleotides are TGTGCCAGCAGTGAAGTCGTAGGGAGGAGGGCCGGGGAGCTGTTTTTT. This sequence encodes CASSEVVGRRAGELFF.